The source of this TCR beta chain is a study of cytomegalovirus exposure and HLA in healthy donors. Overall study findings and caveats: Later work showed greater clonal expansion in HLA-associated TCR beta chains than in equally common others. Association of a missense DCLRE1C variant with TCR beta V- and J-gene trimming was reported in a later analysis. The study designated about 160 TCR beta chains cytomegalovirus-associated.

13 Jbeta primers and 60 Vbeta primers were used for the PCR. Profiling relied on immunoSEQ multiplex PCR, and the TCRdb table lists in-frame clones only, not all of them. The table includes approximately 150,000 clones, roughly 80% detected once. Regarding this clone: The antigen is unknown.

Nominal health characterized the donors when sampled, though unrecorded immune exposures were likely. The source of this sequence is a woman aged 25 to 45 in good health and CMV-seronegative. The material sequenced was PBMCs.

CDR3 DNA sequence: TGTGCCAGCAGCCCTTGGCGGGGGGTCCAAGGATACAATGAGCAGTTCTTC. Protein: CASSPWRGVQGYNEQFF. The chain carries TRBV7-8 and TRBJ2-1; 8 positions match TRBD2. Per germline, CDR1 SGHVS and CDR2 FQNEAQ. V lost 5 bases, J lost 4 bases, and 13 bases stayed unmatched. The CDR3 runs to 17 residues.